This TCR beta chain was recorded in a study of human T cells and chemical hapten exposure. One entry per CDR3 protein, called by TCRdb with MiXCR from the RACE reads. The sample lists about 40,000 distinct CDR3 sequences, more than 9% occurring once. Time point: pre-sensitization, week 0. Treatment meaning: therapeutic diphenylcyclopropenone sensitization with weekly scalp DPC. Patches went on only after blood had been drawn each time. V lost 9 bases, J lost 8 bases, and 16 bases lay in between. This CDR3 comprises 13 residues. The germline gives CDR1 MGHDK, CDR2 SYGVNS. The chain employs TRBV25-1 and TRBJ1-4; TRBD1 might be the D (5 bases). This clonotype was obtained from a man between 25 and 39 years old with alopecia areata. Some clones in this sample may be carry-over from other donors' samples. The material was whole blood, obtained in connection with sensitization to the hapten diphenylcyclopropenone (DPC). The CDR3 loop is CASRQLALEKLFF. CDR3 DNA: TGTGCCAGTCGACAGCTCGCGCTAGAAAAACTGTTTTTT. Full variable domain (rest looked up from reference TRBV25-1 and TRBJ1-4): EADIYQTPRYLVIGTGKKITLECSQTMGHDKMYWYQQDPGMELHLIHYSYGVNSTEKGDLSSESTVSRIRTEHFPLTLESARPSHTSQYLCASRQLALEKLFFGSGTQLSVL.